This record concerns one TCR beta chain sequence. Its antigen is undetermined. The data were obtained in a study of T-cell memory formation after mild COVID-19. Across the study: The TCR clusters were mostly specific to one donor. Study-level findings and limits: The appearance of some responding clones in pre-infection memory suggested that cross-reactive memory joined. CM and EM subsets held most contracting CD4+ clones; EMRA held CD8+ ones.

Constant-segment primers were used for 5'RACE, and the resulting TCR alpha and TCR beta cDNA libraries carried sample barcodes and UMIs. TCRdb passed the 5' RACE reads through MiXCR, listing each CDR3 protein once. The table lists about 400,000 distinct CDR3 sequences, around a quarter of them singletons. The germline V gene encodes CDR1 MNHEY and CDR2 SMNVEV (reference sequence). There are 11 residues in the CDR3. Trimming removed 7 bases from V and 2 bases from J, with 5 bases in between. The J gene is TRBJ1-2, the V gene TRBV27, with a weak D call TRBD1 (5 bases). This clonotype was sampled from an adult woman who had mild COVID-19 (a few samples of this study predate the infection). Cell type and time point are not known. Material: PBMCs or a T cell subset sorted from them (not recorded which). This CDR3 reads CASKGNYGYTF. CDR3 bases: TGTGCCAGCAAGGGGAACTATGGCTACACCTTC.